The entry below describes one TCR beta chain. Its specificity is unknown. The data originate from a study of post-analysis software for immune sequencing data. Unmatched junction bases numbered 4, after V lost 4 bases and J lost 4 bases. This CDR3 has 15 residues. Germline CDR1 reads MNHNS; CDR2 reads SASEGT. Incorporated into the TCR beta cDNA libraries were unique molecular identifiers, which served to reduce PCR and sequencing biases. T cells numbering about 0.95 to 11 million gave rise to a few hundred thousand cDNA molecules. TCRdb redid the calling of the PCR reads with MiXCR, one entry per CDR3 protein. The table records roughly 730,000 distinct CDR3 sequences, 30% of them present only once. Study-wide results and caveats: Significantly lower normalized Chao1 diversity was seen in multiple sclerosis patients than in controls. Included in a set of roughly 5 TRBV segments more frequent in patients than controls were TRBV5-6, TRBV5-1 and TRBV20-1.

This receptor was identified in a girl aged 10 to 17 with multiple sclerosis. The V gene is TRBV6-1, the J gene TRBJ1-2; 12 nucleotides line up with TRBD1. The specimen was blood. CDR3 amino acids: CASSGPGQGAYGYTF. Here the CDR3 DNA reads TGTGCCAGCAGTGGCCCGGGACAGGGGGCCTATGGCTACACCTTC.